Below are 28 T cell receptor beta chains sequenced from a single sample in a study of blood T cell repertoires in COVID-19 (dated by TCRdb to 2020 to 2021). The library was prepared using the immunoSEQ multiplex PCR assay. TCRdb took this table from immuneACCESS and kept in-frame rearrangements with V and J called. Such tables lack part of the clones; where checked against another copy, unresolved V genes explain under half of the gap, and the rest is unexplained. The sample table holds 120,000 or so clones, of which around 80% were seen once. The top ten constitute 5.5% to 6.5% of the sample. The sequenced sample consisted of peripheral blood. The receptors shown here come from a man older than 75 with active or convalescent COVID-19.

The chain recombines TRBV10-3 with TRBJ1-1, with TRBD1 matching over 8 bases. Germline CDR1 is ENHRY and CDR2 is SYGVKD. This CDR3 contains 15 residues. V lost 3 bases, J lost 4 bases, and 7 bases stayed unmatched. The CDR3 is CAISDPGTGRTEAFF. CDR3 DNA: TGTGCCATCAGTGACCCCGGGACAGGACGCACTGAAGCTTTCTTT.

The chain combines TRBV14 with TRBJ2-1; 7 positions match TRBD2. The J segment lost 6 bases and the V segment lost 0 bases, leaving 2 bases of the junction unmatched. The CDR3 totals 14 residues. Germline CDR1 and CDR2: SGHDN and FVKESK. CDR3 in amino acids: CASSQEWGGNEQFF. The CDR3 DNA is TGTGCCAGCAGCCAAGAGTGGGGGGGCAATGAGCAGTTCTTC. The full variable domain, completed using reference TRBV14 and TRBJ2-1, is EAGVTQFPSHSVIEKGQTVTLRCDPISGHDNLYWYRRVMGKEIKFLLHFVKESKQDESGMPNNRFLAERTGGTYSTLKVQPAELEDSGVYFCASSQEWGGNEQFFGPGTRLTVL.

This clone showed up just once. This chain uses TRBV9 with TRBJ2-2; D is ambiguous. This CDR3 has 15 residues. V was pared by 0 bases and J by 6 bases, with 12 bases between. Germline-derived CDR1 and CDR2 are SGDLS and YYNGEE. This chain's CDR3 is CASSVGTGWAGELFF. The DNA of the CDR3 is TGTGCCAGCAGCGTAGGAACGGGTTGGGCCGGGGAGCTGTTTTTT.

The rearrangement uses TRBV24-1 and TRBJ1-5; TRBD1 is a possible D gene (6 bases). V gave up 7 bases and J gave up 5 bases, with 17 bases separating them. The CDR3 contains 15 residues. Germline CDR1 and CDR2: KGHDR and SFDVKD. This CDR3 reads CATRATGTPHQPQHF. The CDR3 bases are TGTGCCACCAGAGCCACCGGGACACCCCATCAGCCCCAGCATTTT.

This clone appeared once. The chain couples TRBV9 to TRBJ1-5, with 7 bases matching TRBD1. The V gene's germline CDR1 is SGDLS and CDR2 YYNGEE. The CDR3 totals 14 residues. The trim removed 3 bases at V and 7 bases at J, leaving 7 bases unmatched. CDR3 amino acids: CASSATGRNQPQHF. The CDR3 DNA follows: TGTGCCAGCAGCGCGACAGGGAGGAACCAGCCCCAGCATTTT.

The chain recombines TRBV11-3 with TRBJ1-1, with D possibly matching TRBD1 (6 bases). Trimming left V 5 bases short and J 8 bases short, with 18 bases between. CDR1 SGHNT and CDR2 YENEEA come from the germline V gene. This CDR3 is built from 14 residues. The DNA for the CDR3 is TGTGCCAGCAGCCCCCAGGGGAGAAGTAGGGAAGCTTTCTTT. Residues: CASSPQGRSREAFF.

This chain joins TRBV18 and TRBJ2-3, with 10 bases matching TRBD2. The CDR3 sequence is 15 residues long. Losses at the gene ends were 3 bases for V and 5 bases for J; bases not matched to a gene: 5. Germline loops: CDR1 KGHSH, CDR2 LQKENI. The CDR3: CASSPLAGGGDTQYF. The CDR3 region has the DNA TGTGCCAGCTCACCGTTAGCGGGGGGCGGAGATACGCAGTATTTT.

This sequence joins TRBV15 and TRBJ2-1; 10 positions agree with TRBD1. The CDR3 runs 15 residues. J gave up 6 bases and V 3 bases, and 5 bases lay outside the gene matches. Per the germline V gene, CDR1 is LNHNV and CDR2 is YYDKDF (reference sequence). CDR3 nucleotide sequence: TGTGCCACCAGCAGTCCCGGGACAGGGGTCAATGAGCAGTTCTTC. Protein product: CATSSPGTGVNEQFF.

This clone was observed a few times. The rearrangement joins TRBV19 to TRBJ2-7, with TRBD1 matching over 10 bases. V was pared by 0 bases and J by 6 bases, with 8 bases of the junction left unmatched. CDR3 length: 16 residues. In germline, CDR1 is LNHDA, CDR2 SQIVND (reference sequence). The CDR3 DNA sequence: TGTGCCAGTAGTATAGATGGGGGACAGGGGTATGGCGAGCAGTACTTC. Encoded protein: CASSIDGGQGYGEQYF.

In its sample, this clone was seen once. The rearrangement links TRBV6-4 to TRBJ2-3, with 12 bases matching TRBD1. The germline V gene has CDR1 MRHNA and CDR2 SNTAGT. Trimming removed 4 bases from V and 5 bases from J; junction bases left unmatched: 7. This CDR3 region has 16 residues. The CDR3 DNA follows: TGTGCCAGCAGTGCCCAGGGACAGGGGGCTGTAGATACGCAGTATTTT. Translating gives CASSAQGQGAVDTQYF.

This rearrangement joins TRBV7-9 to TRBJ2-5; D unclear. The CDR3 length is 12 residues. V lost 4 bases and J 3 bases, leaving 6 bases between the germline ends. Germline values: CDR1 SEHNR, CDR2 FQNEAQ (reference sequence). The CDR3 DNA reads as TGTGCCAGCAGCTACGGTGAAGAGACCCAGTACTTC. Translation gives CASSYGEETQYF. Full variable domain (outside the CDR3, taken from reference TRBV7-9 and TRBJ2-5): DTGVSQNPRHKITKRGQNVTFRCDPISEHNRLYWYRQTLGQGPEFLTYFQNEAQLEKSRLLSDRFSAERPKGSFSTLEIQRTEQGDSAMYLCASSYGEETQYFGPGTRLLVL.

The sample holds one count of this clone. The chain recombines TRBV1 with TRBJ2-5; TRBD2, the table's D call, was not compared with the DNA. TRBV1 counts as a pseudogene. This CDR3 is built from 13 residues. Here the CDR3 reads CTSSQGGWETQYF. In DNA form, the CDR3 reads TGCACCAGCAGCCAGGGGGGTTGGGAGACCCAGTACTTC.

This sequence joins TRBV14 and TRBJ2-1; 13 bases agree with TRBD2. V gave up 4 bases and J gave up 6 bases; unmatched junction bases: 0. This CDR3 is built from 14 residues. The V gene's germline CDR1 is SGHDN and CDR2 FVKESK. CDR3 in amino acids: CASSRTSGGNEQFF. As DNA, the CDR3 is TGTGCCAGCAGCCGGACTAGCGGGGGCAATGAGCAGTTCTTC.

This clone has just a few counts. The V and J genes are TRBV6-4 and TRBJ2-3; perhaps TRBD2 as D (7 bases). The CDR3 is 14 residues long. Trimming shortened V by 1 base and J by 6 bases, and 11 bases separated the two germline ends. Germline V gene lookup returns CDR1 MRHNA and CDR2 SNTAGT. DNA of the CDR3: TGTGCCAGCAGTGACTTGGGGGGGGCGGATACGCAGTATTTT. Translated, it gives CASSDLGGADTQYF.

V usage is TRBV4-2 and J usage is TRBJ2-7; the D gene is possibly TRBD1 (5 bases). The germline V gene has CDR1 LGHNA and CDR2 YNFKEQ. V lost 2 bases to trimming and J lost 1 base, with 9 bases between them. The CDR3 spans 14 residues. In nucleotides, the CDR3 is TGTGCCAGCAGCCAATTTGGGGCTTCCTACGAGCAGTACTTC. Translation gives CASSQFGASYEQYF.

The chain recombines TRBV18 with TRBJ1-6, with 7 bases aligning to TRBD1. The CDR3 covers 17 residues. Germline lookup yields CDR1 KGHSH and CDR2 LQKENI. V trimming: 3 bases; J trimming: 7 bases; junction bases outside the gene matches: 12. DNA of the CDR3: TGTGCCAGCTCACCCCCGACAGGGAAGGTCTCAAATTCACCCCTCCACTTT. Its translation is CASSPPTGKVSNSPLHF.

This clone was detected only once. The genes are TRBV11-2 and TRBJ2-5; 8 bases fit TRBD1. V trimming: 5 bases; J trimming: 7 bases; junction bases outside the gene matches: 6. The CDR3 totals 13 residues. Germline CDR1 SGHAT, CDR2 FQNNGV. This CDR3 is CASSADRGGTQYF. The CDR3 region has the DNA TGTGCCAGCAGCGCTGACAGGGGAGGGACCCAGTACTTC.

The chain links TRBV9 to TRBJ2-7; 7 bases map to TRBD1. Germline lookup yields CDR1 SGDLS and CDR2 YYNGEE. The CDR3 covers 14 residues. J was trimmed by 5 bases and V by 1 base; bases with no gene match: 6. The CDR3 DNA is TGTGCCAGCAGCGTATCCCCGGGACAGAACGAGCAGTACTTC. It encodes CASSVSPGQNEQYF.

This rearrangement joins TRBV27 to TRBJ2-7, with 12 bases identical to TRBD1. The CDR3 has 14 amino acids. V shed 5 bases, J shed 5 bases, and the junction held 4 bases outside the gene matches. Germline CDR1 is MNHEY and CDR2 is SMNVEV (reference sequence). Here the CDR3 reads CASSVGTGGDEQYF. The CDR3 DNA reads TGTGCCAGCAGTGTCGGGACAGGGGGCGACGAGCAGTACTTC.

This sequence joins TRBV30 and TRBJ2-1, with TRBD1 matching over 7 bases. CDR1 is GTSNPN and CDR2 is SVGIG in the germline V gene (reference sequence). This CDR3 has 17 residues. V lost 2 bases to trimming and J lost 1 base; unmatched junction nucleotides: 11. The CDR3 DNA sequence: TGTGCCTGGAGTTTACTGACAGGGAGAGGTTCCTACAATGAGCAGTTCTTC. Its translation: CAWSLLTGRGSYNEQFF.

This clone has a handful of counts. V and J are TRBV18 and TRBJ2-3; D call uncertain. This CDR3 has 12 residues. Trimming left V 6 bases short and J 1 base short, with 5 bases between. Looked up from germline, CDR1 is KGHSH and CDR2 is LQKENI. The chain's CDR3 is CASSRGTDTQYF. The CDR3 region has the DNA TGTGCCAGCTCCCGGGGCACAGATACGCAGTATTTT.

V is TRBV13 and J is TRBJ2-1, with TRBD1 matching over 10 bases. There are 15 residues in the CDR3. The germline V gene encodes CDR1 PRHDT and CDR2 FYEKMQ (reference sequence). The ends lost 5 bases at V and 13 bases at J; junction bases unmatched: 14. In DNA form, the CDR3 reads TGTGCCAGCAGCCCGACAGGGGGCGGGGTAATTGAACAGTTCTTC. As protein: CASSPTGGGVIEQFF.

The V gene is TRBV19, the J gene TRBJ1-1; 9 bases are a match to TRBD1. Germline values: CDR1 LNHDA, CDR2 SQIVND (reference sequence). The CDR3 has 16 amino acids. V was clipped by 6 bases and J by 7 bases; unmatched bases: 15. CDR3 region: CASRETGTGIGDEAFF. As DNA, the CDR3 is TGTGCCAGTAGGGAAACCGGGACAGGGATTGGGGATGAAGCTTTCTTT.

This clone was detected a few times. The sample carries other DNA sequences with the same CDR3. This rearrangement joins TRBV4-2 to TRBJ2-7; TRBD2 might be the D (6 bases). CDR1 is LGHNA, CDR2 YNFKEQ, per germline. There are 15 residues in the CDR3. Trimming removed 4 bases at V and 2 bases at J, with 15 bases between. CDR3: CASSPPAGTPYEQYF. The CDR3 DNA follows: TGTGCCAGCAGCCCGCCCGCGGGGACCCCCTACGAGCAGTACTTC.

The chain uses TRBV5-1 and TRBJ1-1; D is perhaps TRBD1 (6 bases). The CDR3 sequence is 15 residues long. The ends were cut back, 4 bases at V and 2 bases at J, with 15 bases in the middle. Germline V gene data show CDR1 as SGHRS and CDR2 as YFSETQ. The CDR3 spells CASSGTGRDNTEAFF. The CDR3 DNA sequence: TGCGCCAGCAGCGGTACAGGGCGCGATAACACTGAAGCTTTCTTT.

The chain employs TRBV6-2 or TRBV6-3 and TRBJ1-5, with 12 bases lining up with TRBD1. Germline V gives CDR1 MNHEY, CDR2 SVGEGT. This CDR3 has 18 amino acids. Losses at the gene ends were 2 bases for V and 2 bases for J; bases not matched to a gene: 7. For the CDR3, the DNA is TGTGCCAGCAGTTACCGGGACAGGGGGCTTGTTGGCAATCAGCCCCAGCATTTT. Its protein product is CASSYRDRGLVGNQPQHF.

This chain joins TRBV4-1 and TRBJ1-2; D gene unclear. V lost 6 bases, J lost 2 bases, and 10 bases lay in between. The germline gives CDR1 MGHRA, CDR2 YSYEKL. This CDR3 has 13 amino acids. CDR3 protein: CASRPTGNYGYTF. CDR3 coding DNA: TGCGCCAGCAGACCGACGGGAAACTATGGCTACACCTTC.

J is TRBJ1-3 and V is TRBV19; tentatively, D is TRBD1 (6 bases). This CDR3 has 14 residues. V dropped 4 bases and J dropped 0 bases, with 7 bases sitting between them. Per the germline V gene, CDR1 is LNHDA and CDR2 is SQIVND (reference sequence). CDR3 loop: CASSTDSSGNTIYF. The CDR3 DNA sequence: TGTGCCAGTAGTACGGACAGCTCTGGAAACACCATATATTTT. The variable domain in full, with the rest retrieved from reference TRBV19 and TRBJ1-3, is DGGITQSPKYLFRKEGQNVTLSCEQNLNHDAMYWYRQDPGQGLRLIYYSQIVNDFQKGDIAEGYSVSREKKESFPLTVTSAQKNPTAFYLCASSTDSSGNTIYFGEGSWLTVV.